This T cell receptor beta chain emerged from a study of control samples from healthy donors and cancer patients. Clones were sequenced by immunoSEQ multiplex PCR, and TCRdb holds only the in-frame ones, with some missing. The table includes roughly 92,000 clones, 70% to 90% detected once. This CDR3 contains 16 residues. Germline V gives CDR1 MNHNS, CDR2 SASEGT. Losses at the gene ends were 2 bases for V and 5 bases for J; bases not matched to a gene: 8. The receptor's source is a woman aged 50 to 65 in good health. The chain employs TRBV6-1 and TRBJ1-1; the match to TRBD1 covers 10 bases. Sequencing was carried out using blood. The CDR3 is CASSEWTGGLRTEAFF. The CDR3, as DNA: TGTGCCAGCAGTGAATGGACAGGGGGTTTGAGGACTGAAGCTTTCTTT.